This entry concerns a single T cell receptor (beta chain). Its specificity is not known. The data were taken from a study of T cell responses to AZD1222 COVID-19 vaccine. Study observations and caveats: The study found vaccine-associated CD4 TCRs spanning spike, dominant at 160-218 and 743-854.

Using immunoSEQ multiplex PCR, the repertoire was profiled, and TCRdb retains in-frame clones only, with some absent. The sample includes 60,000 to 75,000 clones, around nine tenths of them seen just once. The CDR3 runs 12 residues. Germline V gene lookup returns CDR1 SNHLY and CDR2 FYNNEI. Trimming removed 6 bases from V and 3 bases from J, with 9 bases in between. The clonotype originates from an adult in good health. The chain joins TRBV2 to TRBJ2-7; tentative D call: TRBD2 (5 bases). The material sequenced was peripheral blood, taken on day 0 of AZD1222 vaccination. The CDR3 region has the DNA TGTGCCAGCAGGAGGGAGATCTACGAGCAGTACTTC. This gives the protein CASRREIYEQYF.